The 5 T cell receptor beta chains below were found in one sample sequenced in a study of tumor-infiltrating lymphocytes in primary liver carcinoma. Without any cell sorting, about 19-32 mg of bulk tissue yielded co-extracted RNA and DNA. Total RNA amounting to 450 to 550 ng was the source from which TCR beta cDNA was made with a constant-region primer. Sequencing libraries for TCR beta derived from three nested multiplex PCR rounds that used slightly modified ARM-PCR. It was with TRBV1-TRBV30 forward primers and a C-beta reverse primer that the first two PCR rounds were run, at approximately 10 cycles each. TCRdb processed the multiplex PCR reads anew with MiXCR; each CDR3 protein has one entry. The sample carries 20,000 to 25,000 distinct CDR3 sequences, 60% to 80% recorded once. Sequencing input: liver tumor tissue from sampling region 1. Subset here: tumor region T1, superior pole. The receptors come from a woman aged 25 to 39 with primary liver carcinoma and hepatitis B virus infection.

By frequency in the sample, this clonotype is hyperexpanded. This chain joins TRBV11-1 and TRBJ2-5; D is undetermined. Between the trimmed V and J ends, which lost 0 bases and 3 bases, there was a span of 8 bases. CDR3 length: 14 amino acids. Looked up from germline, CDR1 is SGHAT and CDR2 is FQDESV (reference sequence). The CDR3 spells CASSLAGREETQYF. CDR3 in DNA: TGTGCCAGCAGCTTAGCAGGGCGCGAAGAGACCCAGTACTTC.

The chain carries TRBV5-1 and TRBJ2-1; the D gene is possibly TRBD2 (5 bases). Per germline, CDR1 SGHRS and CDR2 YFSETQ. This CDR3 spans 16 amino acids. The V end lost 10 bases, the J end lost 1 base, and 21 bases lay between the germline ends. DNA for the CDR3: TGCGCCGGCACACCATCCCCAGACTATTCCTACAATGAGCAGTTCTTC. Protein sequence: CAGTPSPDYSYNEQFF. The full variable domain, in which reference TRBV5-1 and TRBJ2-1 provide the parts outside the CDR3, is KAGVTQTPRYLIKTRGQQVTLSCSPISGHRSVSWYQQTPGQGLQFLFEYFSETQRNKGNFPGRFSGRQFSNSRSEMNVSTLELGDSALYLCAGTPSPDYSYNEQFFGPGTRLTVL.

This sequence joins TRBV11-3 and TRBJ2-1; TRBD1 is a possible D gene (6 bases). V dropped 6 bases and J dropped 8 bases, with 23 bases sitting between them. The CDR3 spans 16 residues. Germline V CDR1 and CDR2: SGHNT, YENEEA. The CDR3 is CASSLTGHGLLDEQFF. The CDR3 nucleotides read TGTGCCAGCAGTCTAACGGGACACGGCCTCTTGGATGAGCAGTTCTTC. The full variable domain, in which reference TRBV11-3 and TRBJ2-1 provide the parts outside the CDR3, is EAGVVQSPRYKIIEKKQPVAFWCNPISGHNTLYWYLQNLGQGPELLIRYENEEAVDDSQLPKDRFSAERLKGVDSTLKIQPAELGDSAVYLCASSLTGHGLLDEQFFGPGTRLTVL.

CDR3 coding DNA: TGCAGTGCACCCCTGAGTAGCGGAAGATACGAGCAGTACTTC. The encoded protein is CSAPLSSGRYEQYF. The chain uses TRBV20-1 and TRBJ2-7, with TRBD2 as a possible D gene (6 bases). Germline CDR1 is DFQATT and CDR2 is SNEGSKA (reference sequence). V was shortened by 6 bases and J by 4 bases, with 19 bases between the two germline ends. CDR3 length: 14 amino acids.

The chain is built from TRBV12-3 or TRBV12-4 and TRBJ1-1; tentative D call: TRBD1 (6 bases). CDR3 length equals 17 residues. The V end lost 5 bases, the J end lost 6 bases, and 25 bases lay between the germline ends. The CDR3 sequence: CASSQIPQGKEGAEAFF. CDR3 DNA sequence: TGTGCCAGCAGTCAGATCCCCCAAGGGAAGGAGGGGGCTGAAGCTTTCTTT.